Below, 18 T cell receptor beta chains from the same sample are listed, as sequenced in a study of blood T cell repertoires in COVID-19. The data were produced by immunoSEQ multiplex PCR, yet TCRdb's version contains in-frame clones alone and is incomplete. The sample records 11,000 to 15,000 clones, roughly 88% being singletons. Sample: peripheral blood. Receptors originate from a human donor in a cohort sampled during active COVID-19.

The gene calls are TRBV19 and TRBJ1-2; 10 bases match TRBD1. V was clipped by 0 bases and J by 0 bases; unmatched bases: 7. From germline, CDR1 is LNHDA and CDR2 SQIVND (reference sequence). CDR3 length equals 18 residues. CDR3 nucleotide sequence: TGTGCCAGTAGTATAGACCCGGGACAGGGGAGAGCTAACTATGGCTACACCTTC. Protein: CASSIDPGQGRANYGYTF.

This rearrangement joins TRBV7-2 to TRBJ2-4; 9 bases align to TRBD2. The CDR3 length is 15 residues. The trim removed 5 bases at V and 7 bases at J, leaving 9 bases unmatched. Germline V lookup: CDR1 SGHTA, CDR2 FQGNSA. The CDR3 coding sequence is TGTGCCAGCAGCCCTAGGGAGCTAGCGGGGAACATTCAGTACTTC. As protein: CASSPRELAGNIQYF.

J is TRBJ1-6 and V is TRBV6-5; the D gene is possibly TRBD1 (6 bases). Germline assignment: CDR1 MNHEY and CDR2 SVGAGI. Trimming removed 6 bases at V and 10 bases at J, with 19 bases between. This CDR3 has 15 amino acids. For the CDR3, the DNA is TGTGCCAGCAGGCCCGCGGGGGGCCGACCCTCACCCCTCCACTTT. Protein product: CASRPAGGRPSPLHF.

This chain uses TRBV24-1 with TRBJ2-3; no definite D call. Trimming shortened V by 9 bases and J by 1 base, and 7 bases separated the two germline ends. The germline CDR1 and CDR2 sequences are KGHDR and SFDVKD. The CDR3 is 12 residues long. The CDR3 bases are TGTGCCACCGCCGCGGGCACAGATACGCAGTATTTT. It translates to CATAAGTDTQYF.

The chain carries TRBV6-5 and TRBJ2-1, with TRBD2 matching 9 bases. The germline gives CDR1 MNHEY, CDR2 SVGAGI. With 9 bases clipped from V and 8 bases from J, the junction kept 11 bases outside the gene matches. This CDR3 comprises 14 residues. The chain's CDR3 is CARVAGGPFHEQFF. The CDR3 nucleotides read TGTGCCAGAGTGGCGGGAGGGCCGTTCCATGAGCAGTTCTTC.

The CDR3 DNA follows: TGCAGCGTTGTTCCGGGAGTAAATCAGCCCCAGCATTTT. The encoded protein is CSVVPGVNQPQHF. The rearrangement uses TRBV29-1 and TRBJ1-5; D is undetermined. Germline lookup yields CDR1 SQVTM and CDR2 ANQGSEA. CDR3 length: 13 amino acids. Deletions cut 4 bases from V and 4 bases from J, with 11 bases between. Full variable domain (outside the CDR3, taken from reference TRBV29-1 and TRBJ1-5): SAVISQKPSRDICQRGTSLTIQCQVDSQVTMMFWYRQQPGQSLTLIATANQGSEATYESGFVIDKFPISRPNLTFSTLTVSNMSPEDSSIYLCSVVPGVNQPQHFGDGTRLSIL.

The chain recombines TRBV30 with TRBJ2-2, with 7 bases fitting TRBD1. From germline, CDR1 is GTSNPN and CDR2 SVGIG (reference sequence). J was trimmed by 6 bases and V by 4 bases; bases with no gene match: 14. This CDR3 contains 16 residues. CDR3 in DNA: TGTGCCTGGACCTCCGCCCTACTCAGGGGGTCCGGGGAGCTGTTTTTT. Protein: CAWTSALLRGSGELFF.

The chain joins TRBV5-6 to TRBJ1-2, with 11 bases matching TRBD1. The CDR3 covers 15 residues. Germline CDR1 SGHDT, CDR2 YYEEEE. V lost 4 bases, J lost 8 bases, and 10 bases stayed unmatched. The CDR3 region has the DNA TGTGCCAGCAGCGTCCGGGGACAGGGGGGACTCGGCTACACCTTC. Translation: CASSVRGQGGLGYTF.

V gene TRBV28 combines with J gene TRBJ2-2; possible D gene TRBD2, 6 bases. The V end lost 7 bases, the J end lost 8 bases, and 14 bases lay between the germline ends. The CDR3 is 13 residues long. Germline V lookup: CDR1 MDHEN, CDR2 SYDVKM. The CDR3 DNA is TGTGCCAGCAACGTGGAGGGCCCGGGGGAGCTGTTTTTT. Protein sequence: CASNVEGPGELFF.

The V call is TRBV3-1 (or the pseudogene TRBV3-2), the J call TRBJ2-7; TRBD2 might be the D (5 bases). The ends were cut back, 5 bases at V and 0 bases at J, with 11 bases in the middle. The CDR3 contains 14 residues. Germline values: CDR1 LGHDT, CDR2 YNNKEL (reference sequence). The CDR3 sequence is CASSAGLNSYEQYF. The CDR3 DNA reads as TGTGCCAGCAGCGCCGGACTGAACTCCTACGAGCAGTACTTC.

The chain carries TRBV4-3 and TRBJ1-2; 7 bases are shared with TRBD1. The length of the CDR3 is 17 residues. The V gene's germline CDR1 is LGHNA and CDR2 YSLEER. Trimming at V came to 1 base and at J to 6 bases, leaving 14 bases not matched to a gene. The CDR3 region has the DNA TGCGCCAGCAGCCAAGGAGGTCCCCAACAGGGGTTCCATGGCTACACCTTC. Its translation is CASSQGGPQQGFHGYTF.

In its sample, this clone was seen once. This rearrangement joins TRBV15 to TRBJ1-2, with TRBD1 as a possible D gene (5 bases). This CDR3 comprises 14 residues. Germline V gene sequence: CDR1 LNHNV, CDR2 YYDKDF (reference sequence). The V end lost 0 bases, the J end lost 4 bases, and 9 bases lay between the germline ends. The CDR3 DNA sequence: TGTGCCACCAGCAGAGACAGGGCGACCTATGGCTACACCTTC. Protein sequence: CATSRDRATYGYTF.

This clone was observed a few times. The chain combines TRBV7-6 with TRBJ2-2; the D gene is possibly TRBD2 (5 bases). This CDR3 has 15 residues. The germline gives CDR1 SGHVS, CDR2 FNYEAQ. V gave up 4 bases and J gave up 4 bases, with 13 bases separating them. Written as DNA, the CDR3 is TGTGCCAGCAGCTACCCAACCGCGGGCACCGGGGAGCTGTTTTTT. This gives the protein CASSYPTAGTGELFF.

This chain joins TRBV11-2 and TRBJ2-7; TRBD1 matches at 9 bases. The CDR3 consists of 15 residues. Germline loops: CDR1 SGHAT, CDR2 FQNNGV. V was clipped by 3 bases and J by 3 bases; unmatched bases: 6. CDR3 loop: CASSFYGTGNYEQYF. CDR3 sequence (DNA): TGTGCCAGCAGCTTCTACGGGACAGGGAACTACGAGCAGTACTTC.

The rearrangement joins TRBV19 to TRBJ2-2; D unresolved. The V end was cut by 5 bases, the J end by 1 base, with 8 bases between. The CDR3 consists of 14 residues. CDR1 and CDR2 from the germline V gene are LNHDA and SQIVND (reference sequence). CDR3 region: CASSPRVNTGELFF. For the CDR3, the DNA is TGTGCCAGTAGTCCTCGGGTGAACACCGGGGAGCTGTTTTTT.

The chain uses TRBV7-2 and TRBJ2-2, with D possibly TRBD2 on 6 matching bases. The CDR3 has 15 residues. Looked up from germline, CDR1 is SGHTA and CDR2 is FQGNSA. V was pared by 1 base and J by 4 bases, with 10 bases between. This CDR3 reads CASSLGGVGTGELFF. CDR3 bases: TGTGCCAGCAGCTTAGGGGGGGTCGGCACCGGGGAGCTGTTTTTT.

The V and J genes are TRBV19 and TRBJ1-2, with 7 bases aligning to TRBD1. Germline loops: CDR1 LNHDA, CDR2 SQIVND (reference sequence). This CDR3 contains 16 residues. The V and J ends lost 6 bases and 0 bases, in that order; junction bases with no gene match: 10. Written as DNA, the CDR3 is TGTGCCAGTAGGGGTAAGGGACAGACAACTAACTATGGCTACACCTTC. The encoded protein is CASRGKGQTTNYGYTF.

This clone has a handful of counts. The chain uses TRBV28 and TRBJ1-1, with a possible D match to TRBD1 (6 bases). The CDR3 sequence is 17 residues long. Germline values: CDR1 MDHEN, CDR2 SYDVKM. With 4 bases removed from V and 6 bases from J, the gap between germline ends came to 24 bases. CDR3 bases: TGTGCCAGCAGTTCACCCGGGGGGGCCGGAACTAGGGCTGAAGCTTTCTTT. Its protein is CASSSPGGAGTRAEAFF.